A selection of T cell receptor beta chains follows, all from one sample in a study of blood T cell repertoires in COVID-19. Assay used: immunoSEQ multiplex PCR; TCRdb lists only in-frame clones, some missing. The sample lists around 180,000 clones, around 89% seen once, with 3.5% to 4.5% in the top ten. The sequenced sample was peripheral blood. Every receptor here comes from a human donor in a cohort sampled during active COVID-19. The CDR3 runs from the conserved cysteine through the conserved F or W. The order of the fields is J gene, V gene, clone size, D gene, CDR3 protein, CDR3 DNA. D genes are given only for firm matches. A row's size may be missing; if present it is once, few, many or a size class.

j_call: TRBJ2-2
v_call: TRBV19
clone_size: NA
d_call: NA
cdr3_aa: CASGLGELFF
cdr3_nt: TGTGCCAGTGGACTTGGGGAGCTGTTTTTT

j_call: TRBJ2-5
v_call: TRBV9
clone_size: NA
d_call: TRBD2
cdr3_aa: CASSVSGSLETQYF
cdr3_nt: TGTGCCAGCAGCGTTAGCGGGAGTCTCGAGACCCAGTACTTC

j_call: TRBJ2-1
v_call: TRBV5-1
clone_size: NA
d_call: NA
cdr3_aa: CASSPFSYNEQFF
cdr3_nt: TGCGCCAGCAGCCCCTTCTCCTACAATGAGCAGTTCTTC

j_call: TRBJ1-5
v_call: TRBV6-5
clone_size: NA
d_call: NA
cdr3_aa: CASMRVLLGNQPQHF
cdr3_nt: TGTGCCAGCATGCGGGTATTGTTGGGCAATCAGCCCCAGCATTTT

j_call: TRBJ2-5
v_call: TRBV29-1
clone_size: NA
d_call: NA
cdr3_aa: CSVERGGETQYF
cdr3_nt: TGCAGCGTTGAAAGGGGGGGCGAGACCCAGTACTTC

j_call: TRBJ2-2
v_call: TRBV25-1
clone_size: NA
d_call: NA
cdr3_aa: CASTFGNTGELFF
cdr3_nt: TGTGCCAGCACCTTCGGGAACACCGGGGAGCTGTTTTTT

j_call: TRBJ2-5
v_call: TRBV7-2
clone_size: NA
d_call: TRBD2
cdr3_aa: CASSLTYITSGTQETQYF
cdr3_nt: TGTGCCAGCAGCTTAACCTACATTACTAGCGGGACCCAAGAGACCCAGTACTTC

j_call: TRBJ2-5
v_call: TRBV5-4
clone_size: NA
d_call: TRBD1
cdr3_aa: CASSPPGGQGETQYF
cdr3_nt: TGTGCCAGCAGCCCCCCCGGCGGACAGGGGGAGACCCAGTACTTC

j_call: TRBJ1-1
v_call: TRBV6-2/TRBV6-3
clone_size: NA
d_call: NA
cdr3_aa: CASSERGNTEAFF
cdr3_nt: TGTGCCAGCAGTGAGCGGGGGAACACTGAAGCTTTCTTT

j_call: TRBJ1-4
v_call: TRBV5-1
clone_size: NA
d_call: TRBD1
cdr3_aa: CASSESAGGNEKLFF
cdr3_nt: TGCGCCAGCAGCGAGTCGGCAGGGGGCAACGAAAAACTGTTTTTT

j_call: TRBJ1-5
v_call: TRBV5-5
clone_size: NA
d_call: NA
cdr3_aa: CASSLGAISPSPQHF
cdr3_nt: TGTGCCAGCAGCTTGGGGGCCATATCCCCTTCGCCCCAGCATTTT

j_call: TRBJ2-1
v_call: TRBV7-9
clone_size: NA
d_call: TRBD2
cdr3_aa: CASSPQGRGDGEQFF
cdr3_nt: TGTGCCAGCAGCCCCCAAGGGAGGGGAGATGGTGAGCAGTTCTTC

j_call: TRBJ2-1
v_call: TRBV11-3
clone_size: NA
d_call: TRBD2
cdr3_aa: CASSLGSAGAYNEQFF
cdr3_nt: TGTGCCAGCAGCTTAGGCTCTGCGGGAGCCTACAATGAGCAGTTCTTC

j_call: TRBJ2-4
v_call: TRBV5-6
clone_size: NA
d_call: TRBD2
cdr3_aa: CASSSISSGAAKNIQYF
cdr3_nt: TGTGCCAGCAGCTCTATTTCTAGCGGGGCCGCCAAAAACATTCAGTACTTC

j_call: TRBJ2-2
v_call: TRBV10-3
clone_size: NA
d_call: NA
cdr3_aa: CAINSGRNTGELFF
cdr3_nt: TGTGCCATCAACAGCGGGCGAAACACCGGGGAGCTGTTTTTT

j_call: TRBJ2-3
v_call: TRBV5-4
clone_size: NA
d_call: NA
cdr3_aa: CASRRTVLSTDTQYF
cdr3_nt: TGTGCCAGCCGTAGGACAGTTCTGAGCACAGATACGCAGTATTTT

j_call: TRBJ2-2
v_call: TRBV5-1
clone_size: NA
d_call: TRBD2
cdr3_aa: CASSPGLAEYTGELFF
cdr3_nt: TGCGCCAGCAGCCCGGGACTAGCGGAGTACACCGGGGAGCTGTTTTTT

j_call: TRBJ1-4
v_call: TRBV6-1
clone_size: NA
d_call: NA
cdr3_aa: CASSGSGRSTNEKLFF
cdr3_nt: TGTGCCAGCAGTGGGTCGGGAAGATCAACTAATGAAAAACTGTTTTTT

j_call: TRBJ2-1
v_call: TRBV2
clone_size: NA
d_call: NA
cdr3_aa: CASSESQDKSYNEQFF
cdr3_nt: TGTGCCAGCAGTGAAAGTCAGGACAAGTCCTACAATGAGCAGTTCTTC

j_call: TRBJ2-3
v_call: TRBV7-7
clone_size: once
d_call: TRBD2
cdr3_aa: CASSLGLAGGTDTQYF
cdr3_nt: TGTGCTAGCAGCTTGGGACTAGCGGGGGGCACAGATACGCAGTATTTT

j_call: TRBJ1-2
v_call: TRBV27
clone_size: NA
d_call: TRBD1
cdr3_aa: CASSLRAGGYGYTF
cdr3_nt: TGTGCCAGCAGTTTACGGGCAGGGGGCTATGGCTACACCTTC

j_call: TRBJ2-5
v_call: TRBV7-2
clone_size: NA
d_call: TRBD2
cdr3_aa: CASSGYPGLAGGAGETQYF
cdr3_nt: TGTGCCAGCAGCGGATATCCGGGACTAGCGGGGGGGGCTGGAGAGACCCAGTACTTC

j_call: TRBJ1-5
v_call: TRBV19
clone_size: NA
d_call: NA
cdr3_aa: CAIVGQPNQPQHF
cdr3_nt: TGTGCCATAGTTGGACAGCCTAATCAGCCCCAGCATTTT

j_call: TRBJ1-1
v_call: TRBV5-1
clone_size: NA
d_call: NA
cdr3_aa: CASTKSGTEAFF
cdr3_nt: TGCGCCAGCACGAAATCGGGGACTGAAGCTTTCTTT

j_call: TRBJ2-5
v_call: TRBV7-2
clone_size: NA
d_call: NA
cdr3_aa: CASSLGQQETQYF
cdr3_nt: TGTGCCAGCAGCTTAGGTCAGCAAGAGACCCAGTACTTC